Listed below are T cell receptor beta chains from one sample, sequenced in a study of neoadjuvant nivolumab and ipilimumab in lung cancer. TCRdb's table, derived via immunoSEQ multiplex PCR, lists solely in-frame clones and lacks some. The data show nearly 2,000 clones, roughly 80% seen once. The sample in question was tumor tissue, obtained before neoadjuvant nivolumab, alone or with ipilimumab. These receptors all come from an adult with non-small cell lung cancer. CDR3s include the opening cysteine and the closing phenylalanine or tryptophan. Each record gives: clone size, V gene, D gene, J gene, CDR3 DNA, CDR3 protein. The D gene is left open where the match is weak. The size of a clone is reported for some rows only, either as once, few or many, or as a class for expanded clones.

clone_size: NA; v_call: TRBV4-2; d_call: NA; j_call: TRBJ2-7; cdr3_nt: TGTGCCAGCAGCCAAGAGTGGCTTGACTACGAGCAGTACTTC; cdr3_aa: CASSQEWLDYEQYF
clone_size: NA; v_call: TRBV7-2; d_call: TRBD2; j_call: TRBJ2-1; cdr3_nt: TGTGCCAGCAGCCCAAAGGGGGTAGCGGGAACGGGAAGGCACAATGAGCAGTTCTTC; cdr3_aa: CASSPKGVAGTGRHNEQFF
clone_size: NA; v_call: TRBV18; d_call: NA; j_call: TRBJ2-2; cdr3_nt: TGTGCCAGTTACAACGGACGGGTCAGAGCCTCCGGGGAGCTGTTTTTT; cdr3_aa: CASYNGRVRASGELFF
clone_size: NA; v_call: TRBV9; d_call: NA; j_call: TRBJ2-7; cdr3_nt: TGTGCCAGCAGCAAAATAGCCGGGGGCAACCCCTACGAGCAGTACTTC; cdr3_aa: CASSKIAGGNPYEQYF
clone_size: NA; v_call: TRBV19; d_call: TRBD1; j_call: TRBJ2-1; cdr3_nt: TGTGCCAGTAGCTCGGGGGCGGACAGGGCTCAGTTCTTC; cdr3_aa: CASSSGADRAQFF
clone_size: NA; v_call: TRBV28; d_call: NA; j_call: TRBJ2-7; cdr3_nt: TGTGCCAGCAGTTTTGGCGGGTATCAGGGAGGTGTGGTGGGGTCCTACGAGCAGTACTTC; cdr3_aa: CASSFGGYQGGVVGSYEQYF
clone_size: NA; v_call: TRBV2; d_call: NA; j_call: TRBJ2-3; cdr3_nt: TGTGCCAGCAGGGTAGAAGTTAGCACAGATACGCAGTATTTT; cdr3_aa: CASRVEVSTDTQYF
clone_size: NA; v_call: TRBV9; d_call: TRBD1; j_call: TRBJ1-4; cdr3_nt: TGTGCCAGCAGCGAGTGGGGACAGTTGAATGAAAAACTGTTTTTT; cdr3_aa: CASSEWGQLNEKLFF
clone_size: NA; v_call: TRBV7-2; d_call: NA; j_call: TRBJ1-5; cdr3_nt: TGTGCCAGCAGCTTGCAGCTAAATCAGCCCCAGCATTTT; cdr3_aa: CASSLQLNQPQHF
clone_size: once; v_call: TRBV29-1; d_call: TRBD1; j_call: TRBJ2-4; cdr3_nt: TGCAGCATCCGGGACAGCCTTAGAAACATTCAGTACTTC; cdr3_aa: CSIRDSLRNIQYF
clone_size: once; v_call: TRBV6-1; d_call: NA; j_call: TRBJ2-3; cdr3_nt: TGTGCCAGCAGTGGGCAGGGTAACGCAGATACGCAGTATTTT; cdr3_aa: CASSGQGNADTQYF
clone_size: NA; v_call: TRBV11-3; d_call: NA; j_call: TRBJ2-2; cdr3_nt: TGTGCCAGCAGCTTAACGAGGGGGAGCCGGAACGGGGAGCTGTTTTTT; cdr3_aa: CASSLTRGSRNGELFF
clone_size: NA; v_call: TRBV27; d_call: NA; j_call: TRBJ2-3; cdr3_nt: TGTGCCAGCAGTTTAGGACCGCCGGGTAGCGGCACAGATACGCAGTATTTT; cdr3_aa: CASSLGPPGSGTDTQYF
clone_size: NA; v_call: TRBV7-3; d_call: TRBD1; j_call: TRBJ1-2; cdr3_nt: TGTGCCAGCAGCCCACAGGGGAACTATGGCTACACCTTC; cdr3_aa: CASSPQGNYGYTF
clone_size: NA; v_call: TRBV11-3; d_call: NA; j_call: TRBJ2-7; cdr3_nt: TGTGCCAGCAGCTTACGACGAAGACGGGACTCCTACGAGCAGTACTTC; cdr3_aa: CASSLRRRRDSYEQYF
clone_size: NA; v_call: TRBV9; d_call: NA; j_call: TRBJ2-5; cdr3_nt: TGTGCCAGCAGCGTATCATCAGGGTGGGAGACCCAGTACTTC; cdr3_aa: CASSVSSGWETQYF
clone_size: NA; v_call: TRBV14; d_call: TRBD1; j_call: TRBJ1-2; cdr3_nt: TGTGCCAGCAGCCAACTCGGGGACAGGGGGAACTATGGCTACACCTTC; cdr3_aa: CASSQLGDRGNYGYTF
clone_size: NA; v_call: TRBV9; d_call: NA; j_call: TRBJ1-2; cdr3_nt: TGTGCCAGCAGCGTAGGGCAATCCTATGGCTACACCTTC; cdr3_aa: CASSVGQSYGYTF
clone_size: NA; v_call: TRBV5-1; d_call: TRBD2; j_call: TRBJ2-1; cdr3_nt: TGCGCCAGCAGCCCATCACTAGCGGGAGGCCCTTTCAATGAGCAGTTCTTC; cdr3_aa: CASSPSLAGGPFNEQFF
clone_size: NA; v_call: TRBV30; d_call: NA; j_call: TRBJ2-7; cdr3_nt: TGTGCCTGGAGTAGGGCCAGCTCCTACGAGCAGTACTTC; cdr3_aa: CAWSRASSYEQYF
clone_size: NA; v_call: TRBV11-2; d_call: TRBD1; j_call: TRBJ2-2; cdr3_nt: TGTGCCAGCAGCTTAAGGACAGGGGCCGGGGAGCTGTTTTTT; cdr3_aa: CASSLRTGAGELFF
clone_size: NA; v_call: TRBV5-1; d_call: NA; j_call: TRBJ2-5; cdr3_nt: TGCGCCAGCAGCTTGGGGGCGGGACAGAGAGAGACCCAGTACTTC; cdr3_aa: CASSLGAGQRETQYF
clone_size: NA; v_call: TRBV7-3; d_call: TRBD2; j_call: TRBJ2-7; cdr3_nt: TGTGCCAGCAGCCAAGGACTAGCGGGAGATCGCGAGCAGTACTTC; cdr3_aa: CASSQGLAGDREQYF
clone_size: NA; v_call: TRBV5-4; d_call: NA; j_call: TRBJ1-2; cdr3_nt: TGTGCCAGCAGCCGCATTTTCAGCCCTAGCTATGGCTACACCTTC; cdr3_aa: CASSRIFSPSYGYTF
clone_size: NA; v_call: TRBV4-1; d_call: NA; j_call: TRBJ2-7; cdr3_nt: TGCGCCAGCAGCCCATGGGAGGGGGTTCGGAACGAGCAGTACTTC; cdr3_aa: CASSPWEGVRNEQYF
clone_size: NA; v_call: TRBV29-1; d_call: TRBD1; j_call: TRBJ2-1; cdr3_nt: TGCAGCGTTGAAGCGGGACAGGGAATCAATGAGCAGTTCTTC; cdr3_aa: CSVEAGQGINEQFF
clone_size: few; v_call: TRBV4-2; d_call: NA; j_call: TRBJ1-2; cdr3_nt: TGTGCCAGCAGCCAATCAGAGTCAGGAGACAATGGCTACACCTTC; cdr3_aa: CASSQSESGDNGYTF
clone_size: once; v_call: TRBV7-9; d_call: NA; j_call: TRBJ1-1; cdr3_nt: TGTGCCAGCAGGTCTACGGGAGGCGGCACTGAAGCTTTCTTT; cdr3_aa: CASRSTGGGTEAFF
clone_size: NA; v_call: TRBV6-1; d_call: TRBD1; j_call: TRBJ2-7; cdr3_nt: TGTGCCAGCAGTGAAGCCGGGACAGGGTCCTACGAGCAGTACTTC; cdr3_aa: CASSEAGTGSYEQYF
clone_size: NA; v_call: TRBV6-4; d_call: NA; j_call: TRBJ2-2; cdr3_nt: TGTGCCAGCAGTGAACGCGGGGATACCGGGGAGCTGTTTTTT; cdr3_aa: CASSERGDTGELFF
clone_size: NA; v_call: TRBV6-4; d_call: TRBD1; j_call: TRBJ2-3; cdr3_nt: TGTGCCAGCAGTGCAGGACAGGGGGACACAGATACGCAGTATTTT; cdr3_aa: CASSAGQGDTDTQYF
clone_size: few; v_call: TRBV6-5; d_call: TRBD1; j_call: TRBJ2-5; cdr3_nt: TGTGCCAGCAGTGCAAACCGGGACAGCCAGTACTTC; cdr3_aa: CASSANRDSQYF
clone_size: NA; v_call: TRBV19; d_call: TRBD2; j_call: TRBJ2-3; cdr3_nt: TGTGCCAGTAGTTTGGCTAGCGGGACCCTCCCAGATACGCAGTATTTT; cdr3_aa: CASSLASGTLPDTQYF
clone_size: NA; v_call: TRBV6-1; d_call: NA; j_call: TRBJ1-2; cdr3_nt: TGTGCCAGCAGTGAAGATGGAAAAGTGGACTATGGCTACACCTTC; cdr3_aa: CASSEDGKVDYGYTF
clone_size: NA; v_call: TRBV18; d_call: NA; j_call: TRBJ2-7; cdr3_nt: TGTGCCAGCTCACCAGTCCCCGTGGGAGGCGAGCAGTACTTC; cdr3_aa: CASSPVPVGGEQYF
clone_size: NA; v_call: TRBV7-8; d_call: NA; j_call: TRBJ2-2; cdr3_nt: TGTGCCAGCAGCTTAGAAGGGGAGCTGTTTTTT; cdr3_aa: CASSLEGELFF
clone_size: NA; v_call: TRBV5-6; d_call: TRBD2; j_call: TRBJ2-3; cdr3_nt: TGTGCCAGCAGCTTGCTAGCGGGTAACACAGATACGCAGTATTTT; cdr3_aa: CASSLLAGNTDTQYF
clone_size: NA; v_call: TRBV5-1; d_call: TRBD2; j_call: TRBJ2-1; cdr3_nt: TGCGCCAGCAGCTTACCACTAGCGGGAGTAAGGAATGAGCAGTTCTTC; cdr3_aa: CASSLPLAGVRNEQFF
clone_size: NA; v_call: TRBV6-4; d_call: TRBD2; j_call: TRBJ2-1; cdr3_nt: TGTGCCAGCAGTGACTCGACTAGCGGGAGCAATGAGCAGTTCTTC; cdr3_aa: CASSDSTSGSNEQFF
clone_size: NA; v_call: TRBV10-3; d_call: TRBD2; j_call: TRBJ2-7; cdr3_nt: TGTGCCATCAGAGCTAGCGGGACCGACTACGAGCAGTACTTC; cdr3_aa: CAIRASGTDYEQYF
clone_size: NA; v_call: TRBV6-4; d_call: NA; j_call: TRBJ2-2; cdr3_nt: TGTGCCAGCAGTGAATCCGGGGAGTCAGGCGGGGAGCTGTTTTTT; cdr3_aa: CASSESGESGGELFF